This T cell receptor beta chain was profiled in a study of radiotherapy plus CTLA-4 blockade in lung cancer (dated by TCRdb to the late 2010s). Regarding the study in general: Among the enrolled patients, about 19% had an objective response, and about 31% reached disease control. Broader findings and caveats from the paper: After treatment with radiotherapy and ipilimumab, TCR clones that came from tumors expanded in the peripheral blood. Early dynamic changes in blood T cell clones, together with increased serum interferon-beta after radiation, were reported as the strongest predictors of response.

In this study, focal radiation therapy paired with CTLA-4 blockade (ipilimumab) was tested in patients who had chemo-refractory metastatic non-small-cell lung cancer. Library creation used the immunoSEQ multiplex PCR assay. In its TCRdb copy, this immuneACCESS table keeps in-frame sequences only and misses some clones. Where compared with another copy, unresolved V genes explain less than half of these, and the others have no known cause. Within this sample are about 87,000 clones, with around 87% of them counted one time only. The top ten hold approximately 15% of the sample. On this clone itself: Its antigen is not yet known. The input lacks base qualities; no much larger clone sits a single base away.

The sample was peripheral blood, taken from a patient treated with radiotherapy plus ipilimumab. The source of this sequence is a human donor with non-small cell lung cancer that progressed on radiotherapy plus ipilimumab.

In nucleotide form, the sequence is TGTGCCAGCAGTGAAGGGACGAGTCGCCAGGGTGGCTACACCTTC. Translation gives CASSEGTSRQGGYTF. The chain employs TRBV2 and TRBJ1-2; a weak D assignment points to TRBD1 (5 bases agree). Trimming costs V 1 base and J 7 bases, and their ends lie 16 bases apart. The CDR3 sequence holds 15 residues, the cysteine and phenylalanine included. The retained sequence is limited to the CDR3, 45 bases, with the frame set at the first base. Sequences SNHLY (CDR1) and FYNNEI (CDR2) are obtained from the germline V gene.